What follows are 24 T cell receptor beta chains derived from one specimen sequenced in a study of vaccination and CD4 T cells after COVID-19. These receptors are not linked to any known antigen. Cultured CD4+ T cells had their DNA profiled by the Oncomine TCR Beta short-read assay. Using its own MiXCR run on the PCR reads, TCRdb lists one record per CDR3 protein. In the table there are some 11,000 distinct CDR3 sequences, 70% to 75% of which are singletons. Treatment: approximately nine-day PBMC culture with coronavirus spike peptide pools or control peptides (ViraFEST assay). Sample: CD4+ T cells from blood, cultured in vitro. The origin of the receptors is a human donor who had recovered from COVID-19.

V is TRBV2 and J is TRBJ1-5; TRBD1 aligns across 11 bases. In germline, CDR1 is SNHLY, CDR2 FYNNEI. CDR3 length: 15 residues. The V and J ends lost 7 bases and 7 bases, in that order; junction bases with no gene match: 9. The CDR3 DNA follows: TGTGCCAGCAACAAAGGACAGGGGGCGAGGCAGCCCCAGCATTTT. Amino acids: CASNKGQGARQPQHF.

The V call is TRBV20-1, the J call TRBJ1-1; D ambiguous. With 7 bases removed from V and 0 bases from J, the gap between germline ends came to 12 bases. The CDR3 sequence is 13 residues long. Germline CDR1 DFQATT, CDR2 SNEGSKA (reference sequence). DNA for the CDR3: TGCAGTGTTAGTGGCAGCCTGAACACTGAAGCTTTCTTT. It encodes CSVSGSLNTEAFF.

In nucleotides, the CDR3 is TGCAGTGCTTTTGGGGGGCCTCGGAACACTGAAGCTTTCTTT. Protein: CSAFGGPRNTEAFF. This rearrangement joins TRBV20-1 to TRBJ1-1; TRBD1 is a possible D gene (6 bases). This CDR3 is built from 14 residues. V was clipped by 5 bases and J by 1 base, with 14 bases between them. Germline V gives CDR1 DFQATT, CDR2 SNEGSKA (reference sequence).

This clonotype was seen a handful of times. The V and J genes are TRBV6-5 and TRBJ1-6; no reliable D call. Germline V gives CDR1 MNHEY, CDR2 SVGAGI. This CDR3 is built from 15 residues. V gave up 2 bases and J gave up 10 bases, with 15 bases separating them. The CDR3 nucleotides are TGTGCCAGCAGTTACAATTCGGGGTTTGGCTCACCCCTCCACTTT. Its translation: CASSYNSGFGSPLHF.

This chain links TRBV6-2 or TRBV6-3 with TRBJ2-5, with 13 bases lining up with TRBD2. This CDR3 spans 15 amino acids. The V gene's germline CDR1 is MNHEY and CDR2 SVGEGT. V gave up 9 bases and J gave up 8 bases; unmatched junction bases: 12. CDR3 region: CASKPGLAGSATQYF. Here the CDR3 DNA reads TGTGCCAGTAAGCCGGGACTAGCGGGGTCGGCCACCCAGTACTTC.

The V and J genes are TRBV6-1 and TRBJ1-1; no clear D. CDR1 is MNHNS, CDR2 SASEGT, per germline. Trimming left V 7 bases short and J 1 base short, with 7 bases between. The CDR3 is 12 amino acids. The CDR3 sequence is CASKFRNTEAFF. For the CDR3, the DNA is TGTGCCAGCAAGTTCCGGAACACTGAAGCTTTCTTT.

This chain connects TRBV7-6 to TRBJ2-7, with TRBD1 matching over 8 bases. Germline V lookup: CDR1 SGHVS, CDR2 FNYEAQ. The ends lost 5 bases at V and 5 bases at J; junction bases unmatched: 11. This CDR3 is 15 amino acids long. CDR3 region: CASSQTYRGDHEQYF. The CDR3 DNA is TGTGCCAGCAGCCAAACGTACAGGGGGGACCACGAGCAGTACTTC.

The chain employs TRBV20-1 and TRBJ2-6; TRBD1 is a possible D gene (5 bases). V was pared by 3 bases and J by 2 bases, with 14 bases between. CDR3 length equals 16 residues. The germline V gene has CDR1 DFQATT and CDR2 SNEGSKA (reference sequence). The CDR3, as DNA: TGCAGTGCTAGGGTACAGGTCGACCCTGGGGCCAACGTCCTGACTTTC. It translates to CSARVQVDPGANVLTF.

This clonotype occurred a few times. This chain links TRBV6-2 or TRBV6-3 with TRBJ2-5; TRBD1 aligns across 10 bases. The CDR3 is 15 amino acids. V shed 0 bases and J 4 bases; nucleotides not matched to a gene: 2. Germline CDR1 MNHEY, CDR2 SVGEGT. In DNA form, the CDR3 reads TGTGCCAGCAGTTACTCGGGGACAGGGGTAGAGACCCAGTACTTC. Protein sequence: CASSYSGTGVETQYF.

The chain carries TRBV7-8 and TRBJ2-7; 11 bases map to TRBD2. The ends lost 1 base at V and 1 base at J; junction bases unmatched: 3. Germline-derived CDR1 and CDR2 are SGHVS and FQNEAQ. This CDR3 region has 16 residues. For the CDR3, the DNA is TGTGCCAGCAGCTTAGGGGGACTAGCGGTATCCTACGAGCAGTACTTC. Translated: CASSLGGLAVSYEQYF.

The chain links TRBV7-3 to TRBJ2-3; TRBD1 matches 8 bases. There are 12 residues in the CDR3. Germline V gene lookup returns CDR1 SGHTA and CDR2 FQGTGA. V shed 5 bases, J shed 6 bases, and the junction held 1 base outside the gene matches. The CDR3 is CASSDRGDTQYF. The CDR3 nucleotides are TGTGCCAGCAGCGACAGGGGCGATACGCAGTATTTT.

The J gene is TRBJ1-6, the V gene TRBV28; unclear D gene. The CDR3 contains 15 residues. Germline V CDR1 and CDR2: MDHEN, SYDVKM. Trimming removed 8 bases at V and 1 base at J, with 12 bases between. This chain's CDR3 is CASRIGRSYNSPLHF. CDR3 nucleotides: TGTGCCAGCCGGATAGGGAGATCCTATAATTCACCCCTCCACTTT.

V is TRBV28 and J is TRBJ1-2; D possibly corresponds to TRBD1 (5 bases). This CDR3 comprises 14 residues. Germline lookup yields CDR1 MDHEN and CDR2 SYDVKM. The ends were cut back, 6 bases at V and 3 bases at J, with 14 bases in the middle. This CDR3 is CASRGEGTHYGYTF. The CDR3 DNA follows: TGTGCCAGCAGGGGTGAGGGGACCCACTATGGCTACACCTTC.

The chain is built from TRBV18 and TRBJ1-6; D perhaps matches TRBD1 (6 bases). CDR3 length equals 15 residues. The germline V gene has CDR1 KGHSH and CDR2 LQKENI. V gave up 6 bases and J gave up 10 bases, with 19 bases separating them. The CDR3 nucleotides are TGTGCCAGCTCCTGGGCAGGGGAGTCACTGTCACCCCTCCACTTT. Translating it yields CASSWAGESLSPLHF.

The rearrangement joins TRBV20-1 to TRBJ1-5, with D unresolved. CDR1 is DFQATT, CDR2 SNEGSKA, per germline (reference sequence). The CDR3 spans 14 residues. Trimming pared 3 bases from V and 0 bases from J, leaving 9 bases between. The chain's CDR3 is CSARRGRSNQPQHF. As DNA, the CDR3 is TGCAGTGCTAGGCGGGGTCGTAGCAATCAGCCCCAGCATTTT.

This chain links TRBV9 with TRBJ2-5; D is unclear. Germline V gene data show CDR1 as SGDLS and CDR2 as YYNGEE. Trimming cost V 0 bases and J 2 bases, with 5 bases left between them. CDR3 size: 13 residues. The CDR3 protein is CASSVAVQETQYF. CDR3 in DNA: TGTGCCAGCAGCGTAGCAGTTCAAGAGACCCAGTACTTC.

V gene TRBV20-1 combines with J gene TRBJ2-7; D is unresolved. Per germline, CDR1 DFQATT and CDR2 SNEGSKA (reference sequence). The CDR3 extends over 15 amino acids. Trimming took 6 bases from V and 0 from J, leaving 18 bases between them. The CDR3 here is CSAQGRIYPSYEQYF. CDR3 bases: TGCAGTGCCCAAGGACGGATATACCCCTCCTACGAGCAGTACTTC.

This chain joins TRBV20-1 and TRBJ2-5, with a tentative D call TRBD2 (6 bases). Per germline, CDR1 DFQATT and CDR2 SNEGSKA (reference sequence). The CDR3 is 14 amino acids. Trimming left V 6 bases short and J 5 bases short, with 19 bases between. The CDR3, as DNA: TGCAGTGCCGACCCGGTGGGGGGAGGTGAGACCCAGTACTTC. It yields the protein CSADPVGGGETQYF.

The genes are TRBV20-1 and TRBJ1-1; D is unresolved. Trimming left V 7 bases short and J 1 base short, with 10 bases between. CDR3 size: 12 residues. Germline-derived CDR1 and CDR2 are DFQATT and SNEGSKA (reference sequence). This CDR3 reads CSVPRGNTEAFF. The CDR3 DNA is TGCAGTGTTCCGCGGGGGAACACTGAAGCTTTCTTT.

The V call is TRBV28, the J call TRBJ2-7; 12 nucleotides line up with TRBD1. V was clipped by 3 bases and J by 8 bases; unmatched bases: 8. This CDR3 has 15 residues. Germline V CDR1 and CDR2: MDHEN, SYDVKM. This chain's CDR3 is CASSLHPGQGAKQYF. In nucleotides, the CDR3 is TGTGCCAGCAGTTTGCATCCGGGACAGGGGGCCAAGCAGTACTTC.

CDR3 region: CASSFGREGYGYTF. The CDR3 coding sequence is TGTGCCAGCAGCTTCGGCAGAGAGGGCTATGGCTACACCTTC. The chain is built from TRBV7-2 and TRBJ1-2, with D unclear. The CDR3 is made up of 14 amino acids. The V end was cut by 3 bases, the J end by 4 bases, with 12 bases between. Germline V gene sequence: CDR1 SGHTA, CDR2 FQGNSA. The variable domain in full, completed from reference TRBV7-2 and TRBJ1-2, reads GAGVSQSPSNKVTEKGKDVELRCDPISGHTALYWYRQSLGQGLEFLIYFQGNSAPDKSGLPSDRFSAERTGGSVSTLTIQRTQQEDSAVYLCASSFGREGYGYTFGSGTRLTVV.

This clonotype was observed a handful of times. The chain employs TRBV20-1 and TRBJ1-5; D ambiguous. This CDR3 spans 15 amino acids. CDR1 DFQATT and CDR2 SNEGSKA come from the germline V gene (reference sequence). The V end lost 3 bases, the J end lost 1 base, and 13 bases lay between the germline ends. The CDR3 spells CSARGWGASNQPQHF. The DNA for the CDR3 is TGCAGTGCTAGGGGGTGGGGTGCGAGCAATCAGCCCCAGCATTTT.

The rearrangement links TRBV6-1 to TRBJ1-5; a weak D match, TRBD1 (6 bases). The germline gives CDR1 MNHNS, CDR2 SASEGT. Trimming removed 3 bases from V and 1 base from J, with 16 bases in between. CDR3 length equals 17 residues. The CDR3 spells CASSEWPGRGSNQPQHF. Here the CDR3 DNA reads TGTGCCAGCAGTGAGTGGCCGGGCAGGGGAAGCAATCAGCCCCAGCATTTT.

CDR3: CASSRGVRVNTEAFF. The CDR3 coding sequence is TGTGCCAGTAGCCGAGGCGTCCGGGTGAACACTGAAGCTTTCTTT. The chain uses TRBV19 and TRBJ1-1; D remains ambiguous. Germline assignment: CDR1 LNHDA and CDR2 SQIVND (reference sequence). CDR3 length equals 15 residues. V lost 6 bases to trimming and J lost 0 bases, with 14 bases between them.